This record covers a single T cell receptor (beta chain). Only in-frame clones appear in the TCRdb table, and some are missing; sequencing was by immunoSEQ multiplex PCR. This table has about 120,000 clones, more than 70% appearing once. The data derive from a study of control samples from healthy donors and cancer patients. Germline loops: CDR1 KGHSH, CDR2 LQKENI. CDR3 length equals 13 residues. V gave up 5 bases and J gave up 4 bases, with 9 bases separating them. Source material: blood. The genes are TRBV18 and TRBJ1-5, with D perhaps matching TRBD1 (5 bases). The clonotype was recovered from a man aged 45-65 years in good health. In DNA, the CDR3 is TGTGCCAGCTCAATGACAGATAATCAGCCCCAGCATTTT. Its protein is CASSMTDNQPQHF.